This T cell receptor beta chain comes out of a study of OX40 agonist ivuxolimab in advanced cancers. About this clone itself: Its antigen is unidentified.

The CDR3 contains 14 residues. Trimming took off 5 bases at V and 0 bases at J, with 8 bases between the two ends. Germline loops: CDR1 LNHDA, CDR2 SQIVND (reference sequence). Repertoires were generated with immunoSEQ multiplex PCR, while TCRdb's copy carries only in-frame clones and drops some. The sample includes 50,000 to 65,000 clones, 80% to 90% of them seen just once. Study-level results: Compared with CD4+, CD8+ T cells on average had more expanded clones.

The sequenced sample was CD4+ or CD8+ T cells sorted from blood, obtained in a trial of the OX40 agonist ivuxolimab. The receptor was derived from an adult with an advanced solid tumor such as melanoma, head and neck, liver or kidney cancer. V and J are TRBV19 and TRBJ2-4; D call uncertain. The CDR3 loop is CASSPGVAKNIQYF. The DNA for the CDR3 is TGTGCCAGTAGTCCTGGAGTAGCCAAAAACATTCAGTACTTC.